The present entry profiles one T cell receptor (beta chain) with its context. This record belongs to a study of blood T cell repertoires in COVID-19. Study overall: Sites across the United States, Italy and Spain contributed samples from acute and convalescent COVID-19. Nucleic acid was either cDNA or gDNA, and it came from T cells, B-cell-depleted T cells, or PBMCs.

Germline values: CDR1 MNHEY, CDR2 SMNVEV (reference sequence). The CDR3 runs 16 residues. V lost 8 bases and J 5 bases, leaving 23 bases between the germline ends. Under the authors' procedure: Amplification from reference gene primers served as the basis for estimated nucleated cell counts. Produced via immunoSEQ multiplex PCR; TCRdb's table is partial and in-frame only. Clone size and V and J calls were adopted from that table, with D and trimming inferred from the DNA. The table includes some 50,000 clones, 82% detected once. The receptor was derived from a man aged 35 to 55 with acute or convalescent COVID-19. The chain combines TRBV27 with TRBJ2-3; the D gene is possibly TRBD1 (5 bases). Sequencing was carried out using peripheral blood. The CDR3 bases are TGTGCCAGCGGACGCTATGGGGCCGCAAAGGAAGATACGCAGTATTTT. Translation gives CASGRYGAAKEDTQYF.